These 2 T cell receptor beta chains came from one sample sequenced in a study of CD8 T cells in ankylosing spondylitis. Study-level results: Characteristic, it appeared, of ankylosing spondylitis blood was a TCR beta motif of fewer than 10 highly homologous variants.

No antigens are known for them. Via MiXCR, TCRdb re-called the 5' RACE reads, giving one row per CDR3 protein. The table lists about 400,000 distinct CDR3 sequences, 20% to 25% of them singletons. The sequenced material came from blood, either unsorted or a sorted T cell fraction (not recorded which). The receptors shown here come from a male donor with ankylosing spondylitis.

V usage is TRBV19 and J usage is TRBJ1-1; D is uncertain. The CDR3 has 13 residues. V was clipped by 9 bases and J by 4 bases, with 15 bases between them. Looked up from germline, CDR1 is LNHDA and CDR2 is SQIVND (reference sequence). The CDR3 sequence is CASLGRTSTEAFF. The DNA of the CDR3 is TGTGCCAGCCTAGGGAGAACCAGCACTGAAGCTTTCTTT.

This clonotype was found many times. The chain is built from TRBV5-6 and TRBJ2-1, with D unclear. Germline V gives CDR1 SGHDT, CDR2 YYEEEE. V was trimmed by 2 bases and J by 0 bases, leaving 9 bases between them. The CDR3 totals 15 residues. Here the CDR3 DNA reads TGTGCCAGCAGCTTCGGTGCCGACTCCTACAATGAGCAGTTCTTC. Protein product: CASSFGADSYNEQFF.